This T cell receptor beta chain comes out of a study of vaccination effects on CD4 cells after COVID-19 (dated by TCRdb to 2022 to 2024). A note on the overall study: Two doses of either the BNT162b2 or the mRNA-1273 mRNA SARS-CoV-2 vaccine were administered to participants. In both COVID-19 convalescent patients and infection-naive vaccine recipients, the study compared SARS-CoV-2 spike-specific CD4+ TCR repertoires from before mRNA vaccination with those from after it. Altogether, approximately 10 COVID-19 convalescent patients and 4 SARS-CoV-2-naive healthy vaccine recipients made up the full study. Cultures from other donors in the study were sequenced with the Oncomine TCR Beta short-read assay on an Illumina iSeq 100. Findings and caveats that apply to the study as a whole: Among healthy vaccine recipients, nearly all vaccine-induced clones were SARS-CoV-2 mono-reactive, and only 1 of 255 was cross-reactive with common cold coronaviruses. The study was limited by a small number of convalescent patients, and early post-infection timepoints were lacking. At late post-vaccination timepoints, both infection-induced and vaccine-induced clones showed marked clonal contraction, consistent with waning T cell responses.

In regard to this clone: No antigen is known for it. There are no base qualities to consult, and no much larger clone falls within one base.

In the ViraFEST assay, PBMC were stimulated with viral peptide pools, and antigen-specific CD4+ T cell clonotypes were then identified by expansion using TCR sequencing. After approximately 11 days of culture, CD4+ T cells were isolated with the EasySep CD4+ T cell isolation kit. Healthy vaccine recipients had no prior SARS-CoV-2 infection, confirmed by negative nucleocapsid antibodies before and after vaccination. Over 1.5 million PBMC per well were cultured with approximately 10 ug/ml peptides in IMDM containing roughly 5% human AB serum, 8.5 to 10 IU/ml IL-2 and gentamicin. On days 3 and 7, half of the culture medium was replaced with fresh IL-2-containing medium. Each peptide stimulation condition was cultured in triplicate wells unless otherwise noted. PBMC were separated from whole blood using Ficoll-Paque Plus gradient centrifugation and were then either cryopreserved at -140C or used fresh. Overlapping peptide pools spanned the spike proteins of SARS-CoV-2 and the common cold coronaviruses HCoV-NL63, HCoV-OC43 and HCoV-229E. The QIAamp micro DNA kit was used to extract genomic DNA from the cultured CD4+ T cells.

V is reduced by 6 bases and J by 1 base, leaving a spacing of 9 bases between them. The CDR3 contains 14 residues, cysteine and phenylalanine counted. Only the CDR3 DNA is retained, 42 bases long and in frame from the first base. In the germline V gene, CDR1 corresponds to MDHEN and CDR2 to SYDVKM. The method was the immunoSEQ multiplex PCR assay. TCR beta CDR3 sequencing was performed on DNA from the cultured, isolated CD4+ T cells. The paper's processing steps were these. The analysis removed non-productive TCR sequences, trimmed reads to the CDR3 region, and retained only CDR3s that were 7 or more amino acids long. Antigen-specific clonotypes were identified using the MANAFEST web app by comparison of expansion in peptide wells against reference cultures. Positive clones required FDR<0.05 expansion versus reference and all other wells, odds ratio above 5, and frequency above 0.1% in two replicate wells. Clonotypes significantly expanded in SARS-CoV-2 spike wells and in at least one common cold coronavirus spike condition were defined as cross-reactive. CDR3 similarity was assessed by Levenshtein distance with the stringdist R package, and unrooted trees were built with ape in R 3.6.1. TCRdb re-hosts the immuneACCESS table, in-frame sequences only. Its copies lack some clones; in the studies checked, an unresolved V gene accounts for under half of them, and the cause for the rest is not known. Clonal size and the V and J genes are those of that table, whereas D and trimming came from the DNA. The sample records 50,000 to 60,000 clones, roughly 70% of which are singletons. The top ten hold about 17% of the sample.

Sequencing was performed on CD4+ T cells from PBMCs cultured with SARS-CoV-2 spike peptides, taken before COVID-19 vaccination. The label giving this sample's cell subset or site can be read as: SARS-CoV-2 spike overlapping peptide pool stimulation. This TCR was recovered from a human donor who received a COVID-19 vaccine. The V and J segments used are TRBV28 and TRBJ2-2; the D gene cannot be named for sure. The encoded CDR3 is CASRRNGNTGELFF. The nucleotide sequence is TGTGCCAGCAGGAGGAACGGGAACACCGGGGAGCTGTTTTTT.